This note documents a single T cell receptor beta chain sequence. Its target is unknown. The CDR3 has 18 amino acids. Germline assignment: CDR1 MGHRA and CDR2 YSYEKL. V was pared by 0 bases and J by 4 bases, with 21 bases between. These data belong to a study of identifying expanded T cells in peripheral blood. Study results and caveats: Technical replicates showed approximately 1.2 changed clones; approximately 2 weeks 15 to 20; four weeks 19. Across healthy donors, higher total template counts meant significantly greater approximately 2-week count variance.

Clones were read by immunoSEQ multiplex PCR, and TCRdb kept only the in-frame ones, dropping some. The top ten hold about 15% of the sample, which has some 54,000 clones, approximately 82% seen once. Healthy donors had no documented immune events, such as infections, while sampled. The sequence was obtained from a person aged 18-70 years in good health. The sequenced sample consisted of blood. The chain carries TRBV4-1 and TRBJ1-1; D unclear. The CDR3 nucleotides read TGCGCCAGCAGCCAAGATTTTGTTAGCATTATTCGGGGCACTGAAGCTTTCTTT. Its translation is CASSQDFVSIIRGTEAFF.